This T cell receptor beta chain is drawn from a study of cytomegalovirus exposure and HLA in healthy donors. Only a few counts were recorded for this clone. This PCR relied on a set of 60 Vbeta primers and 13 Jbeta primers. TCRdb's table, derived via immunoSEQ multiplex PCR, lists solely in-frame clones and lacks some. The table has some 130,000 clones, roughly 79% seen once. The V and J ends lost 2 bases and 6 bases respectively, with 8 bases between them. Germline CDR1 is MNHNS and CDR2 is SASEGT. The CDR3 has 14 residues. The receptor was derived from a man aged 18 to 35 in good health and CMV-seronegative. This rearrangement joins TRBV6-1 to TRBJ1-6; possibly TRBD1 for D (6 bases). Sequences were obtained from PBMCs. This chain's CDR3 is CASSERGGNSPLHF. CDR3 sequence (DNA): TGTGCCAGCAGTGAAAGGGGGGGTAATTCACCCCTCCACTTT.